This T cell receptor (beta chain) came from a study of blood T cell repertoires in COVID-19. About the research overall: The samples span acute and convalescent COVID-19 from the United States, Italy and Spain. T cells, B-cell-depleted T cells, or PBMCs provided the cDNA or gDNA that served as material.

During active infection, Seattle patients enrolled and were then monitored through disease. The V and J ends lost 4 bases and 3 bases, in that order; junction bases with no gene match: 7. The CDR3 contains 15 residues. TCRdb keeps only in-frame clones here, not all; method: immunoSEQ multiplex PCR. In the table there are some 150,000 clones, 80% to 85% of which are singletons. This TCR derives from a woman aged 70-85 years with COVID-19, enrolled during active disease. Input material: peripheral blood. The chain links TRBV23-1 to TRBJ2-7; 9 nucleotides match TRBD1. TRBV23-1 is marked as an open reading frame, function uncertain. The CDR3 DNA reads TGCGCCAGCAGTCGCCGGGACAGGGTTTACTACGAGCAGTACTTC. Its protein product is CASSRRDRVYYEQYF.